These 18 T cell receptor beta chains originate from one sample sequenced in a study of blood T cell repertoires in COVID-19. Produced via immunoSEQ multiplex PCR; TCRdb's table is partial and in-frame only. The repertoire has around 200,000 clones, 88% of them found once; the top ten carry about 2.4%. Sequenced sample: PBMCs or T cells enriched from blood (not recorded which). The source of these receptors is a young woman who had recovered from COVID-19.

The rearrangement joins TRBV7-3 to TRBJ1-1, with 7 bases that match TRBD1. The germline V gene encodes CDR1 SGHTA and CDR2 FQGTGA. This CDR3 contains 15 residues. V gave up 4 bases and J gave up 1 base; unmatched junction bases: 6. The CDR3 is CASSSGTAANTEAFF. CDR3 DNA: TGTGCCAGCAGCTCCGGGACAGCGGCGAACACTGAAGCTTTCTTT.

About this clone itself: Different DNA sequences within this sample yield the same CDR3. The chain employs TRBV4-3 and TRBJ1-5, with D possibly matching TRBD1 (5 bases). Germline V gene sequence: CDR1 LGHNA, CDR2 YSLEER. V was shortened by 0 bases and J by 5 bases, with 11 bases between the two germline ends. This CDR3 is 15 amino acids long. The CDR3 DNA reads as TGCGCCAGCAGCCAAGATAGGGGTGGGGATCAGCCCCAGCATTTT. Its translation is CASSQDRGGDQPQHF.

The V and J genes are TRBV6-5 and TRBJ2-7; maybe TRBD1 (6 bases). Between the trimmed V and J ends, which lost 5 bases and 3 bases, there was a span of 11 bases. The CDR3 has 13 amino acids. Per the germline V gene, CDR1 is MNHEY and CDR2 is SVGAGI. The CDR3 region is CASSPRGHYEQYF. The CDR3 DNA reads TGTGCCAGCAGTCCCAGGGGACACTACGAGCAGTACTTC.

The CDR3 DNA sequence: TGTGCCATCAGTGAGTCGGGGGCGGGCACTGAAGCTTTCTTT. Its protein is CAISESGAGTEAFF. The chain joins TRBV10-3 to TRBJ1-1, with D possibly being TRBD1 (6 bases). The germline V gene has CDR1 ENHRY and CDR2 SYGVKD. This CDR3 spans 14 amino acids. Trimming removed 0 bases at V and 4 bases at J, with 9 bases between.

The rearrangement links TRBV7-8 to TRBJ2-7, with D possibly being TRBD1 (6 bases). Trimming pared 5 bases from V and 1 base from J, leaving 12 bases between. The CDR3 covers 14 residues. CDR1 and CDR2 from the germline V gene are SGHVS and FQNEAQ. The CDR3 DNA reads as TGTGCCAGCAGCCGCAGGGGAGCATCCTACGAGCAGTACTTC. It yields the protein CASSRRGASYEQYF.

The chain carries TRBV27 and TRBJ2-1, with a weak D call TRBD2 (5 bases). The germline V and J ends were trimmed by 7 bases and 8 bases, with 21 bases remaining between them. The CDR3 has 15 residues. From germline, CDR1 is MNHEY and CDR2 SMNVEV (reference sequence). This CDR3 reads CASTMGRSDTYEQFF. The CDR3 nucleotides read TGTGCCAGCACCATGGGGAGAAGTGATACATATGAGCAGTTCTTC.

The rearrangement joins TRBV2 to TRBJ1-5; no clear D gene. The CDR3 has 14 amino acids. The germline V gene encodes CDR1 SNHLY and CDR2 FYNNEI. Deletions cut 3 bases from V and 0 bases from J, with 6 bases between. CDR3 in amino acids: CASSDRYSNQPQHF. DNA for the CDR3: TGTGCCAGCAGTGACCGCTATAGCAATCAGCCCCAGCATTTT.

V gene TRBV11-3 combines with J gene TRBJ2-2, with TRBD2 as a possible D gene (5 bases). CDR1 and CDR2 from the germline V gene are SGHNT and YENEEA. Trimming shortened V by 0 bases and J by 5 bases, and 10 bases separated the two germline ends. The CDR3 contains 15 residues. CDR3 in DNA: TGTGCCAGCAGCTTAGAGAGTGGCGGGACCGGGGAGCTGTTTTTT. It yields the protein CASSLESGGTGELFF.

The J gene is TRBJ2-5, the V gene TRBV29-1; TRBD2 agrees at 9 bases. Germline CDR1 is SQVTM and CDR2 is ANQGSEA. This CDR3 comprises 13 residues. The junction had 5 bases not matched to a gene; V was cut back by 4 bases and J by 5 bases. The CDR3 sequence is CSVGVAGGETQYF. The CDR3 nucleotides are TGCAGCGTTGGCGTCGCGGGAGGGGAGACCCAGTACTTC.

The rearrangement uses TRBV3-1 (or the pseudogene TRBV3-2) and TRBJ2-1, with 7 bases lining up with TRBD1. Germline lookup yields CDR1 LGHDT and CDR2 YNNKEL (reference sequence). The CDR3 covers 13 residues. Unmatched junction bases numbered 7, after V lost 6 bases and J lost 8 bases. The CDR3 region is CASRKTGSDEQFF. As DNA, the CDR3 is TGTGCCAGCAGAAAGACAGGGTCCGATGAGCAGTTCTTC.

The chain has TRBV14 and TRBJ2-7, with 9 bases aligning to TRBD2. The CDR3 spans 14 residues. Germline-derived CDR1 and CDR2 are SGHDN and FVKESK. Unmatched junction bases numbered 5, after V lost 6 bases and J lost 2 bases. CDR3 nucleotide sequence: TGTGCCAGCAGGGCGGGGGGGGCTCCCTACGAGCAGTACTTC. Translating it yields CASRAGGAPYEQYF.

This sequence joins TRBV27 and TRBJ2-1; D is unresolved. Trimming removed 2 bases from V and 4 bases from J, with 6 bases in between. Germline CDR1 MNHEY, CDR2 SMNVEV (reference sequence). The CDR3 contains 13 residues. The CDR3 DNA follows: TGTGCCAGCAGTTTACGAGGTTACAATGAGCAGTTCTTC. The encoded protein is CASSLRGYNEQFF.

As concerns this clone: Other DNA variants within this sample encode the same CDR3. The chain couples TRBV6-5 to TRBJ1-5, with D perhaps matching TRBD1 (5 bases). The V gene lost 0 bases and the J gene lost 0 bases, with 6 bases spanning the gap. Germline CDR1 and CDR2: MNHEY and SVGAGI. The length of the CDR3 is 15 residues. Here the CDR3 DNA reads TGTGCCAGCAGTTACTCAGGGGTTAGCAATCAGCCCCAGCATTTT. It is translated as CASSYSGVSNQPQHF.

The genes are TRBV7-6 and TRBJ1-5; D may be TRBD1 (6 bases). The ends were cut back, 3 bases at V and 11 bases at J, with 14 bases in the middle. Germline V gives CDR1 SGHVS, CDR2 FNYEAQ. The CDR3 length is 13 residues. The DNA of the CDR3 is TGTGCCAGCAGCTTTCCTACACAGGGAGCCCAGCATTTT. It codes for CASSFPTQGAQHF. The variable domain in full, completed from reference TRBV7-6 and TRBJ1-5, reads GAGVSQSPRYKVTKRGQDVALRCDPISGHVSLYWYRQALGQGPEFLTYFNYEAQQDKSGLPNDRFSAERPEGSISTLTIQRTEQRDSAMYRCASSFPTQGAQHFGDGTRLSIL.

The rearrangement links TRBV6-2 or TRBV6-3 to TRBJ1-5, with D possibly TRBD1 on 5 matching bases. This CDR3 comprises 15 residues. V lost 5 bases and J lost 7, with 18 bases in between. In germline, CDR1 is MNHEY, CDR2 SVGEGT. The DNA for the CDR3 is TGTGCCAGCAGTGCAACGCAGGGTTTAGGCCAGCCCCAGCATTTT. Residues: CASSATQGLGQPQHF.

This clone appeared a single time. The rearrangement links TRBV9 to TRBJ1-1; TRBD1 might be the D (6 bases). Per germline, CDR1 SGDLS and CDR2 YYNGEE. The CDR3 is made up of 14 amino acids. Trimming took 3 bases from V and 0 from J, leaving 9 bases between them. This CDR3 reads CASSETGLNTEAFF. DNA of the CDR3: TGTGCCAGCAGCGAAACAGGGTTGAACACTGAAGCTTTCTTT.

This chain uses TRBV19 with TRBJ1-6; TRBD1 matches at 7 bases. The CDR3 has 15 amino acids. Germline CDR1 reads LNHDA; CDR2 reads SQIVND (reference sequence). V was clipped by 5 bases and J by 2 bases; unmatched bases: 3. In DNA, the CDR3 is TGTGCCAGTAGTCCAGGGACAGCCTATAATTCACCCCTCCACTTT. This encodes CASSPGTAYNSPLHF.

This clone was seen a single time. The rearrangement links TRBV10-3 to TRBJ1-3; 8 bases map to TRBD1. Germline loops: CDR1 ENHRY, CDR2 SYGVKD. The length of the CDR3 is 17 residues. The J segment lost 1 base and the V segment lost 3 bases, leaving 8 bases of the junction unmatched. The CDR3 DNA follows: TGTGCCATCAGTGACTTGAATCGGACAGGGTCTGGAAACACCATATATTTT. Amino acids: CAISDLNRTGSGNTIYF.